The rows below give T cell receptor beta chains drawn from one sample of a study of blood T cells in healthy people across ages. TCRdb re-analysed the 5' RACE reads in MiXCR, keeping a single row per CDR3 protein. The data show about 930,000 distinct CDR3 sequences, with about 28% seen just once and roughly 10% held by the top ten. These data are also associated with another study on T cells of mothers and their children.

Sequencing was done on a sample of blood. These receptors were collected from a woman aged 40-49 years in good health. Both conserved end residues are part of each CDR3. D genes are given only for firm matches. Only part of the rows carry a size: once, few, many, or a class if the clone is expanded.

d_call: -
v_call: TRBV27
clone_size: many
j_call: TRBJ2-3
cdr3_nt: TGTGCCAGCAGTGTAGGGCCCACAGATACGCAGTATTTT
cdr3_aa: CASSVGPTDTQYF

d_call: -
v_call: TRBV3-1
clone_size: few
j_call: TRBJ1-2
cdr3_nt: TGTGCCAGCAGCCAGGCATTAGTAAACTATGGCTACACCTTC
cdr3_aa: CASSQALVNYGYTF

d_call: TRBD2
v_call: TRBV12-3/TRBV12-4
clone_size: many
j_call: TRBJ2-7
cdr3_nt: TGTGCCAGCAGTTCGCTAGCGGGGGGATCCTACGAGCAGTACTTC
cdr3_aa: CASSSLAGGSYEQYF

d_call: -
v_call: TRBV5-1
clone_size: -
j_call: TRBJ2-1
cdr3_nt: TGCGCCAGCAGCTTGGCCATGGGGAGCGGCAATGAGCAGTTCTTC
cdr3_aa: CASSLAMGSGNEQFF

d_call: -
v_call: TRBV5-1
clone_size: few
j_call: TRBJ1-2
cdr3_nt: TGCGCCAGCAGCTTGGATGTCAGAACTCCTAACTATGGCTGCACCTTC
cdr3_aa: CASSLDVRTPNYGCTF

d_call: -
v_call: TRBV5-1
clone_size: -
j_call: TRBJ2-6
cdr3_nt: TGCGCCAGCAGCTTGGCGTCGGGGAGCTCTGGGGCCAACGTCCTGACTTTC
cdr3_aa: CASSLASGSSGANVLTF

d_call: -
v_call: TRBV18
clone_size: many
j_call: TRBJ2-5
cdr3_nt: TGTGCCAGCTCACCTAACGGACAAGAGACCCAGTACTTC
cdr3_aa: CASSPNGQETQYF

d_call: TRBD2
v_call: TRBV10-2
clone_size: -
j_call: TRBJ2-1
cdr3_nt: TGCGCCAGCAGCCTACTAGCGGGGGACCTCTACAATGAGCAGTTCTTC
cdr3_aa: CASSLLAGDLYNEQFF

d_call: -
v_call: TRBV9
clone_size: few
j_call: TRBJ2-7
cdr3_nt: TGTGCCAGCAGCGTAGGGGCAGACTCATCCTACGAGCAGTACTTC
cdr3_aa: CASSVGADSSYEQYF

d_call: -
v_call: TRBV5-1
clone_size: -
j_call: TRBJ1-2
cdr3_nt: TGCGCCAGCAGGGGGACGGATAACTATGGCTACACCTTC
cdr3_aa: CASRGTDNYGYTF

d_call: TRBD1
v_call: TRBV7-2
clone_size: few
j_call: TRBJ2-5
cdr3_nt: TGTGCCAGCAGCTTGCAACCGGGACAGGTGACCCAGTACTTC
cdr3_aa: CASSLQPGQVTQYF

d_call: -
v_call: TRBV5-1
clone_size: -
j_call: TRBJ2-1
cdr3_nt: TGCGCCAGCAACTTGGAGGGATGGGATGAGCAGTTCTTC
cdr3_aa: CASNLEGWDEQFF

d_call: -
v_call: TRBV27
clone_size: -
j_call: TRBJ2-1
cdr3_nt: TGTGCCAGCCGTTACGCGGGGGCGCTCAGGAATGAGCAGTTCTTC
cdr3_aa: CASRYAGALRNEQFF

d_call: -
v_call: TRBV18
clone_size: many
j_call: TRBJ2-7
cdr3_nt: TGTGCCAGCTCACCACAGTACGACTCCTACGAGCAGTACTTC
cdr3_aa: CASSPQYDSYEQYF

d_call: -
v_call: TRBV4-1
clone_size: -
j_call: TRBJ2-3
cdr3_nt: TGCGCCAGCAGCCACCCATGGGCAGATACGCAGTATTTT
cdr3_aa: CASSHPWADTQYF

d_call: TRBD1
v_call: TRBV25-1
clone_size: -
j_call: TRBJ1-4
cdr3_nt: TGTGCCAGCAGTGATCCGACAGGGACTAATGAAAAACTGTTTTTT
cdr3_aa: CASSDPTGTNEKLFF

d_call: TRBD2
v_call: TRBV20-1
clone_size: -
j_call: TRBJ2-7
cdr3_nt: TGCAGTGCTAGAGGGATCGGACTAGCGGGAGTGTACGAGCAGTACTTC
cdr3_aa: CSARGIGLAGVYEQYF

d_call: TRBD1
v_call: TRBV5-1
clone_size: -
j_call: TRBJ2-7
cdr3_nt: TGCGCCAGCAGCATAGCGGGGACAGGGGCTAACGTCTACGAGCAGTACTTC
cdr3_aa: CASSIAGTGANVYEQYF

d_call: -
v_call: TRBV11-2
clone_size: many
j_call: TRBJ1-1
cdr3_nt: TGTGCCAGCAGCTTATGGGGAGGCAACACTGAAGCTTTCTTT
cdr3_aa: CASSLWGGNTEAFF

d_call: -
v_call: TRBV7-2
clone_size: -
j_call: TRBJ1-2
cdr3_nt: TGTGCCAGCAGCTTAGCGATGGGGAATGTCTATGGCTACACCTTC
cdr3_aa: CASSLAMGNVYGYTF

d_call: TRBD2
v_call: TRBV7-2
clone_size: -
j_call: TRBJ2-1
cdr3_nt: TGTGCCAGCAGCTTCACGGGACTAGTGGCGGAGGAGCAGTTCTTC
cdr3_aa: CASSFTGLVAEEQFF

d_call: -
v_call: TRBV6-5
clone_size: -
j_call: TRBJ2-2
cdr3_nt: TGTGCCAGCAGTTACTCAAGGGCGGCGGGCGGGGAGCTGTTTTTT
cdr3_aa: CASSYSRAAGGELFF

d_call: TRBD1
v_call: TRBV13
clone_size: -
j_call: TRBJ1-2
cdr3_nt: TGTGCCAGCAGCTTAGGGGCAGGGGGGCCTGGCTACACCTTC
cdr3_aa: CASSLGAGGPGYTF

d_call: TRBD2
v_call: TRBV7-3
clone_size: many
j_call: TRBJ2-7
cdr3_nt: TGTGCCAGCAGCCGGGACTACGGCTACGAGCAGTACTTC
cdr3_aa: CASSRDYGYEQYF

d_call: TRBD2
v_call: TRBV20-1
clone_size: -
j_call: TRBJ2-7
cdr3_nt: TGCAGTGCTAGGGGACTAGCGGGGGGACGCGCCGAGCAGTACTTC
cdr3_aa: CSARGLAGGRAEQYF

d_call: TRBD2
v_call: TRBV5-1
clone_size: few
j_call: TRBJ2-5
cdr3_nt: TGCGCCAGCAGCTTGGGGACTAGCGGTGCGGAGACCCAGTACTTC
cdr3_aa: CASSLGTSGAETQYF

d_call: -
v_call: TRBV7-2
clone_size: many
j_call: TRBJ2-7
cdr3_nt: TGTGCCAGCAGCCTGGGACTGCCTTCCCTATACGAGCAGTACTTC
cdr3_aa: CASSLGLPSLYEQYF

d_call: -
v_call: TRBV7-9
clone_size: many
j_call: TRBJ2-3
cdr3_nt: TGTGCCAGCAGCGCCGGATTAGATACGCAGTATTTT
cdr3_aa: CASSAGLDTQYF

d_call: -
v_call: TRBV9
clone_size: -
j_call: TRBJ1-2
cdr3_nt: TGTGCCAGCAGCGGCCCTTACAATGACTGCACCTTC
cdr3_aa: CASSGPYNDCTF

d_call: -
v_call: TRBV18
clone_size: -
j_call: TRBJ2-5
cdr3_nt: TGTGCCAGCTCACCAACGATTGGACAAGAGACCCAGTACTTC
cdr3_aa: CASSPTIGQETQYF

d_call: TRBD1
v_call: TRBV4-2
clone_size: -
j_call: TRBJ2-7
cdr3_nt: TGTGCCAGCAGCCAACCGGGACAGGGAGGAGGCGAGCAGTACTTC
cdr3_aa: CASSQPGQGGGEQYF

d_call: -
v_call: TRBV28
clone_size: -
j_call: TRBJ1-2
cdr3_nt: TGTGCCAGCAGTTCCCAGGGACACGCTAACTATGGCTACACCTTC
cdr3_aa: CASSSQGHANYGYTF

d_call: TRBD2
v_call: TRBV11-3
clone_size: many
j_call: TRBJ2-1
cdr3_nt: TGTGCCAGCAGCTTAGAAGTTAGCGGGGGCCAGCATGAGCAGTTCTTC
cdr3_aa: CASSLEVSGGQHEQFF

d_call: -
v_call: TRBV7-3
clone_size: many
j_call: TRBJ2-7
cdr3_nt: TGTGCCAGCAGCGGGGATTTAGCTGGCGAGCAGTACTTC
cdr3_aa: CASSGDLAGEQYF

d_call: -
v_call: TRBV7-2
clone_size: -
j_call: TRBJ1-2
cdr3_nt: TGTGCCAGCAGCACCCAAAGGGATTATGGCTACACCTTC
cdr3_aa: CASSTQRDYGYTF

d_call: TRBD1
v_call: TRBV5-5
clone_size: -
j_call: TRBJ2-1
cdr3_nt: TGTGCCAGCAGCTTAACGGACAGGGGGTACAATGAGCAGTTCTTC
cdr3_aa: CASSLTDRGYNEQFF

d_call: -
v_call: TRBV6-5
clone_size: once
j_call: TRBJ2-1
cdr3_nt: TGTGCCAGCAGTTACTCGTACTCCTCCACCCACAATGAGCAGTTCTTC
cdr3_aa: CASSYSYSSTHNEQFF